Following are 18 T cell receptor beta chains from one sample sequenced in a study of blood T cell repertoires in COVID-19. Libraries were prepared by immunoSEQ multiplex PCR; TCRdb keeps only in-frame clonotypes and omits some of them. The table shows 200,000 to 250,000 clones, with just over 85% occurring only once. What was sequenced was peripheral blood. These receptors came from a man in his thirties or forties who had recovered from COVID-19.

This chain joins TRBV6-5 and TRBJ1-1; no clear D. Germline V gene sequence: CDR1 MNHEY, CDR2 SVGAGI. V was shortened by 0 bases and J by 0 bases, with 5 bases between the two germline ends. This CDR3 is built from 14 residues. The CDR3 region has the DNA TGTGCCAGCAGTTACTCAGCCATGAACACTGAAGCTTTCTTT. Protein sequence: CASSYSAMNTEAFF.

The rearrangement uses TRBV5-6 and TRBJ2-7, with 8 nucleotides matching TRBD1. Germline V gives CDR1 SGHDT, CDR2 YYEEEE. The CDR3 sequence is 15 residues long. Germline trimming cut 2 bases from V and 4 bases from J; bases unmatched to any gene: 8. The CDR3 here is CASSFNFGTGYEQYF. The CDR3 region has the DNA TGTGCCAGCAGCTTCAATTTTGGGACAGGTTACGAGCAGTACTTC.

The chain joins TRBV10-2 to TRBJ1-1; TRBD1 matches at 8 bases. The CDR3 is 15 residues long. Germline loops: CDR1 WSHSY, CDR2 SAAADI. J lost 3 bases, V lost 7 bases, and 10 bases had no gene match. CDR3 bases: TGCGCCAGCACCCCGGACAGGGCAGATGACACTGAAGCTTTCTTT. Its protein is CASTPDRADDTEAFF.

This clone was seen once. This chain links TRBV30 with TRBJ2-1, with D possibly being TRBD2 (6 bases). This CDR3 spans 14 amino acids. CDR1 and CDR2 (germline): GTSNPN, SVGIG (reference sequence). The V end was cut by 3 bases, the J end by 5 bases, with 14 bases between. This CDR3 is CAWRGDFLNNEQFF. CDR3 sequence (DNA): TGTGCCTGGAGGGGGGACTTCTTAAACAATGAGCAGTTCTTC.

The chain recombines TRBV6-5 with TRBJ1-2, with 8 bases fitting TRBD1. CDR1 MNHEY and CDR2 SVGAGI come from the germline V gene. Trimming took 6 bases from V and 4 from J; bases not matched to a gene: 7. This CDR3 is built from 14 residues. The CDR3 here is CASRQPGTGYGYTF. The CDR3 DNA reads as TGTGCCAGCAGGCAACCCGGGACAGGCTATGGCTACACCTTC.

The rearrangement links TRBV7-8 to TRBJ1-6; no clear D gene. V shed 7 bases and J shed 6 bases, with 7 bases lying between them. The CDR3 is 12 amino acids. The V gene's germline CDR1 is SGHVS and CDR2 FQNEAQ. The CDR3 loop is CASTVSNSPLHF. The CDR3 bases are TGTGCCAGCACAGTTTCTAATTCACCCCTCCACTTT.

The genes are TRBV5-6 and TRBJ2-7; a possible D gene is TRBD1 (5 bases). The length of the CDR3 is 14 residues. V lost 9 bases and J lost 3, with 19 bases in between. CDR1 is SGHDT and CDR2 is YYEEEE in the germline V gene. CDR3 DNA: TGTGCCACCGGACCCTTTGACAGATACTACGAGCAGTACTTC. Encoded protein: CATGPFDRYYEQYF.

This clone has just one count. The CDR3 DNA reads TGTGCCAGCAGTTACCAGGGGCGATACACTGAAGCTTTCTTT. Protein product: CASSYQGRYTEAFF. The chain couples TRBV6-5 to TRBJ1-1; the D gene is possibly TRBD1 (6 bases). Trimming took 2 bases from V and 3 from J, leaving 10 bases between them. Germline lookup yields CDR1 MNHEY and CDR2 SVGAGI. This CDR3 has 14 residues.

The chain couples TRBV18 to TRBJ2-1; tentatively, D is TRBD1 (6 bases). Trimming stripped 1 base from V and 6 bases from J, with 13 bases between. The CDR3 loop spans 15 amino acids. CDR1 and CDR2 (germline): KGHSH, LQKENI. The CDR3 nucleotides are TGTGCCAGCTCACCACTCAACAGGGATTTCAATGAGCAGTTCTTC. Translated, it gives CASSPLNRDFNEQFF. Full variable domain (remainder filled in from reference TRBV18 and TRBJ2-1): NAGVMQNPRHLVRRRGQEARLRCSPMKGHSHVYWYRQLPEEGLKFMVYLQKENIIDESGMPKERFSAEFPKEGPSILRIQQVVRGDSAAYFCASSPLNRDFNEQFFGPGTRLTVL.

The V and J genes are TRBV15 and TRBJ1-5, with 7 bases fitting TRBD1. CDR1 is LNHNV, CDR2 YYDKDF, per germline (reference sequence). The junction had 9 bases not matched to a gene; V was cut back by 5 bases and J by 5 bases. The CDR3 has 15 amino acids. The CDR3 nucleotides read TGTGCCACCAGCTTTTCGAAACAGGGGTATCAGCCCCAGCATTTT. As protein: CATSFSKQGYQPQHF.

This CDR3 is CASSLFGNTEAFF. CDR3 nucleotides: TGCGCCAGCAGCTTGTTCGGGAACACTGAAGCTTTCTTT. V and J are TRBV5-1 and TRBJ1-1; D is unresolved. Trimming pared 1 base from V and 1 base from J, leaving 5 bases between. The CDR3 runs 13 residues. Per the germline V gene, CDR1 is SGHRS and CDR2 is YFSETQ.

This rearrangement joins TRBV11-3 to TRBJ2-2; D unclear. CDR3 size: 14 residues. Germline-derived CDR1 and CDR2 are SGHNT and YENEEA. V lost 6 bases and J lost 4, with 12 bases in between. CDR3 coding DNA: TGTGCCAGCAGTCCGGAGACGGCCACCGGGGAGCTGTTTTTT. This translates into CASSPETATGELFF. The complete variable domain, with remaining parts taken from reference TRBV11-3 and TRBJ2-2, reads EAGVVQSPRYKIIEKKQPVAFWCNPISGHNTLYWYLQNLGQGPELLIRYENEEAVDDSQLPKDRFSAERLKGVDSTLKIQPAELGDSAVYLCASSPETATGELFFGEGSRLTVL.

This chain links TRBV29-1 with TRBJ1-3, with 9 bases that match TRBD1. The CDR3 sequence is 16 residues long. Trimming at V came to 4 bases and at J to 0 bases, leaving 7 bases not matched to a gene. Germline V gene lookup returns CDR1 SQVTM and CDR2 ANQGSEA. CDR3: CSVGGRTGDSGNTIYF. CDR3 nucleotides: TGCAGCGTTGGGGGACGGACAGGGGACTCTGGAAACACCATATATTTT.

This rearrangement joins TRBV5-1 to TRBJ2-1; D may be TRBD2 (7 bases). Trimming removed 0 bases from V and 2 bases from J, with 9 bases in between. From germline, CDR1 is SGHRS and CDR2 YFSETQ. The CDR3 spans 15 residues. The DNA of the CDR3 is TGCGCCAGCAGCTTGGTGGGGGGGCCCTACAATGAGCAGTTCTTC. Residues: CASSLVGGPYNEQFF.

The CDR3 is CASSLDELGNTIYF. DNA for the CDR3: TGTGCCAGCAGCTTGGACGAGTTAGGAAACACCATATATTTT. The rearrangement uses TRBV5-5 and TRBJ1-3; D is unresolved. Germline assignment: CDR1 SGHKS and CDR2 YYEKEE (reference sequence). CDR3 length equals 14 residues. The V end lost 0 bases, the J end lost 4 bases, and 8 bases lay between the germline ends.

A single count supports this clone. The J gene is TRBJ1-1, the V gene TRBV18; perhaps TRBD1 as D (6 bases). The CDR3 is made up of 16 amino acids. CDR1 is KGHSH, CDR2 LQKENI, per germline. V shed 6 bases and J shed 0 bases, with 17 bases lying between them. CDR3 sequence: CASSHTDSTLNTEAFF. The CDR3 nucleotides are TGTGCCAGCTCTCATACGGACAGCACTTTGAACACTGAAGCTTTCTTT. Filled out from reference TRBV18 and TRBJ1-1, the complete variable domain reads NAGVMQNPRHLVRRRGQEARLRCSPMKGHSHVYWYRQLPEEGLKFMVYLQKENIIDESGMPKERFSAEFPKEGPSILRIQQVVRGDSAAYFCASSHTDSTLNTEAFFGQGTRLTVV.

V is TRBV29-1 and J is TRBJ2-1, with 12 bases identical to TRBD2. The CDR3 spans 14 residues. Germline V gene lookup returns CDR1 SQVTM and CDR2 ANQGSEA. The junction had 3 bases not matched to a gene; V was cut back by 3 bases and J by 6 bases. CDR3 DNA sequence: TGCAGCGTTGATGGACTAGCGGGGACCAATGAGCAGTTCTTC. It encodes CSVDGLAGTNEQFF.

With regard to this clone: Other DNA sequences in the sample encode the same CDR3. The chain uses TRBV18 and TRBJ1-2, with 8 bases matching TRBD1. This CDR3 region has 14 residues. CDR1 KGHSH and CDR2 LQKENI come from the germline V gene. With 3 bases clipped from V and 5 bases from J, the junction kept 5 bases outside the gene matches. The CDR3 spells CASSPGQGEYGYTF. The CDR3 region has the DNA TGTGCCAGCTCACCCGGACAGGGAGAATATGGCTACACCTTC.